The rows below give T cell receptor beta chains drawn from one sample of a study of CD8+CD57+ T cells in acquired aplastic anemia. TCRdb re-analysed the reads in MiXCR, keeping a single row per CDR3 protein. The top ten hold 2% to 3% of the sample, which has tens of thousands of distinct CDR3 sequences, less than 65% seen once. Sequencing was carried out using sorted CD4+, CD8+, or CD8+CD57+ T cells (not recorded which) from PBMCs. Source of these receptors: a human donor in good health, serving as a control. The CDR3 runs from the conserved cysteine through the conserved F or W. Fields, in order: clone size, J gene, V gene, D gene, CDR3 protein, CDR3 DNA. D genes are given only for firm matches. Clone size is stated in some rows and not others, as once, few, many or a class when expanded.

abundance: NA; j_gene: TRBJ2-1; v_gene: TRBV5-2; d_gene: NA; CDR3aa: CASNPSSLASGVSYNEQFF; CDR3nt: TGTGCCAGCAATCCTAGCAGCTTAGCTAGCGGGGTATCCTACAATGAGCAGTTCTTC
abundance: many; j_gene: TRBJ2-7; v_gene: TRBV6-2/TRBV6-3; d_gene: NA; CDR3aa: CASKQTSGSEQYF; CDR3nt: TGTGCCAGCAAGCAGACATCGGGGTCCGAGCAGTACTTC
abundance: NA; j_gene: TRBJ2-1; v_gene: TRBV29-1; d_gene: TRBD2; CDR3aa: CSVLQRDHNEQFF; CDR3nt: TGCAGCGTTCTCCAGCGGGACCACAATGAGCAGTTCTTC
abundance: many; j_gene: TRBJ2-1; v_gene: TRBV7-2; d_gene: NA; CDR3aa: CASSLAGGNKYNEQFF; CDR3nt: TGTGCCAGCAGCTTAGCGGGCGGGAACAAGTACAATGAGCAGTTCTTC
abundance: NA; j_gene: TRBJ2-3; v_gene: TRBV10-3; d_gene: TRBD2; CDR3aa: CAISAAARELDTQYF; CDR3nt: TGTGCCATCAGTGCAGCCGCGCGGGAGTTAGATACGCAGTATTTT
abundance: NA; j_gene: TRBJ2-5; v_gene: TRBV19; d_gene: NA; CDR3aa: CASRMGGRGRETQYF; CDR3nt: TGTGCCAGTAGGATGGGAGGCAGAGGGCGGGAGACCCAGTACTTC
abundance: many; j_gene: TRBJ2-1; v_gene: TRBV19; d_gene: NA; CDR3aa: CASSTQILVSIGNEQFF; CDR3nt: TGTGCCAGTAGTACCCAGATACTAGTAAGCATCGGGAATGAGCAGTTCTTC
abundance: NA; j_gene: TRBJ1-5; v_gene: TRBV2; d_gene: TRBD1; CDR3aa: CANGGGTGGRQPQHF; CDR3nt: TGTGCCAACGGGGGTGGGACAGGGGGCAGGCAGCCCCAGCATTTT
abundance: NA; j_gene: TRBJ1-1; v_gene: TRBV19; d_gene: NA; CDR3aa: CASSIDRNTEAFF; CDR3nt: TGTGCCAGTAGTATAGACAGGAACACTGAAGCTTTCTTT
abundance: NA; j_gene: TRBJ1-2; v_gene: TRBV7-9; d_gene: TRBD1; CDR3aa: CASSLTDRGNYGYTF; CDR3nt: TGTGCCAGCAGCCTAACCGACAGGGGGAACTATGGCTACACCTTC
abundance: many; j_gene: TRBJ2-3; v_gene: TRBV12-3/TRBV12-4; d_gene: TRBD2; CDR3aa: CASRFPGLGVGSTDTQYF; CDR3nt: TGTGCCAGCAGGTTCCCGGGACTAGGAGTTGGAAGCACAGATACGCAGTATTTT
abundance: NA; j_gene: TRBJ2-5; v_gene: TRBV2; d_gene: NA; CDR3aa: CASSDPGGPETQYF; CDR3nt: TGTGCCAGCAGTGACCCCGGGGGGCCTGAGACCCAGTACTTC
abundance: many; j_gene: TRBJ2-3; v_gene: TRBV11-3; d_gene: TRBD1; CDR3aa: CASSVGQAKGDTQYF; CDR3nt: TGTGCCAGCAGCGTTGGACAGGCCAAGGGAGATACGCAGTATTTT
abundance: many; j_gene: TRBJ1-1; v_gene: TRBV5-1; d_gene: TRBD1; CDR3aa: CASSLWTGRDTEAFF; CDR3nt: TGCGCCAGCAGCTTGTGGACAGGTAGGGACACTGAAGCTTTCTTT
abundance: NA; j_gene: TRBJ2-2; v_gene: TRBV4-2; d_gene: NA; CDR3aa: CASSPPRYWNTGELFF; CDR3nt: TGTGCCAGCAGCCCCCCCCGGTACTGGAACACCGGGGAGCTGTTTTTT
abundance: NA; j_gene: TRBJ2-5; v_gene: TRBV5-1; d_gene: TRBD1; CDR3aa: CAGSDGTGGETQYF; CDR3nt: TGCGCCGGCAGCGATGGGACAGGGGGAGAGACCCAGTACTTC
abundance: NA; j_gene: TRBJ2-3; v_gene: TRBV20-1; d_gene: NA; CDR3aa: CSPEVDTQYF; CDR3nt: TGCAGTCCGGAGGTAGATACGCAGTATTTT
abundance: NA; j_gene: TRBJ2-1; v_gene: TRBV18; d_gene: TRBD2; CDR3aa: CASSPRTSGSSYNEQFF; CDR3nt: TGTGCCAGCTCACCACGGACTAGCGGGAGCTCCTACAATGAGCAGTTCTTC
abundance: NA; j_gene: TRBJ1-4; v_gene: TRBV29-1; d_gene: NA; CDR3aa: CSVQRTDEKLFF; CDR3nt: TGCAGCGTCCAGAGGACGGATGAAAAACTGTTTTTT
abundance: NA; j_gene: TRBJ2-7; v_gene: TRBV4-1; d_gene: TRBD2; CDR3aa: CASSQGPSGGYEQYF; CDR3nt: TGCGCCAGCAGCCAAGGGCCTAGCGGAGGCTACGAGCAGTACTTC
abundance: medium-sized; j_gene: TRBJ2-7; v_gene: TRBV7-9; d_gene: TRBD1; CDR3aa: CASSPEPQGREQYF; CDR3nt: TGTGCCAGCAGCCCCGAACCACAGGGGAGAGAGCAGTACTTC
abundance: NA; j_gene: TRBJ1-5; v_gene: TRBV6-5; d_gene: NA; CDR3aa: CASSLGGHQPQHF; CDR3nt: TGTGCCAGCAGTTTAGGGGGTCATCAGCCCCAGCATTTT
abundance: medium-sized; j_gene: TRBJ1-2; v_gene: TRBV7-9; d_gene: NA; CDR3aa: CASSLSFYGYTF; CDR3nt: TGTGCCAGCAGCTTATCCTTCTATGGCTACACCTTC
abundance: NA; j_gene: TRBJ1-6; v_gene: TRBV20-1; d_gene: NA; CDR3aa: CSASRGGNSPLHF; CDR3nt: TGCAGTGCCAGCCGGGGGGGGAATTCACCCCTCCACTTT
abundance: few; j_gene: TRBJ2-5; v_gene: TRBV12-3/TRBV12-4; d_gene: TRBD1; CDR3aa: CASSSGGRETQYF; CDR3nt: TGTGCCAGCAGTTCAGGGGGCAGGGAGACCCAGTACTTC
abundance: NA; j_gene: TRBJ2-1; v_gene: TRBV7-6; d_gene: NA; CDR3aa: CASSLGLRTVPNEQFF; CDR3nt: TGTGCCAGCAGCTTAGGGTTACGGACAGTTCCCAATGAGCAGTTCTTC
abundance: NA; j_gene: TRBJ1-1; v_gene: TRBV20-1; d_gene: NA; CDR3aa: CRATVNTEAFF; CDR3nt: TGCAGGGCCACAGTGAACACTGAAGCTTTCTTT
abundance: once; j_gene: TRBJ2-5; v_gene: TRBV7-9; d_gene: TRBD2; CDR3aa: CASSFLAGGQETQYF; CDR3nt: TGTGCCAGCAGCTTTCTAGCGGGGGGACAAGAGACCCAGTACTTC
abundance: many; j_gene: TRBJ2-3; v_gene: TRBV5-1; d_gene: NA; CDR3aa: CASSLAGIGTDTQYF; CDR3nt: TGCGCCAGCAGCTTGGCCGGGATCGGCACAGATACGCAGTATTTT
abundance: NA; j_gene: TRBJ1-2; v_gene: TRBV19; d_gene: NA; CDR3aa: CASSNRAGYGYTF; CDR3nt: TGTGCCAGTAGTAACAGAGCTGGCTATGGCTACACCTTC
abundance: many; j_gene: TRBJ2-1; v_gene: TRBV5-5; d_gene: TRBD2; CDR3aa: CASSVYSGSSYNEQFF; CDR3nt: TGTGCCAGCAGCGTGTATAGCGGGAGTTCCTACAATGAGCAGTTCTTC
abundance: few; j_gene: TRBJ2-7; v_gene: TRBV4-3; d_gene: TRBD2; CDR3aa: CASSQEELGLAYYEQYF; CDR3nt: TGCGCCAGCAGCCAAGAAGAACTCGGACTAGCGTACTACGAGCAGTACTTC
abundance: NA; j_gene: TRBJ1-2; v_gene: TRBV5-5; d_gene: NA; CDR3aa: CASSLYYGYTF; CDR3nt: TGTGCCAGCAGCTTGTACTATGGCTACACCTTC
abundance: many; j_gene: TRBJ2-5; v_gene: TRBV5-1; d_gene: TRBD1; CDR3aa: CASSRDSPWGETQYF; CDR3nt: TGCGCCAGCAGCCGGGACAGCCCCTGGGGGGAGACCCAGTACTTC
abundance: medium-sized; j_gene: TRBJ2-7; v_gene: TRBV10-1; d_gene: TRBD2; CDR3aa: CASSAVRGRGANEQYF; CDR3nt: TGCGCCAGCAGTGCGGTCCGAGGGCGGGGGGCAAACGAGCAGTACTTC
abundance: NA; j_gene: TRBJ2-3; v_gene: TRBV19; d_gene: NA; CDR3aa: CASSLRGEDTQYF; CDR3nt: TGTGCCAGTAGCCTAAGGGGGGAAGATACGCAGTATTTT
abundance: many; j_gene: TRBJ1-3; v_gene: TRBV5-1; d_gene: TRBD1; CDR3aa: CASSAGTGAGNTIYF; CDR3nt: TGCGCCAGCAGCGCCGGGACAGGGGCTGGAAACACCATATATTTT
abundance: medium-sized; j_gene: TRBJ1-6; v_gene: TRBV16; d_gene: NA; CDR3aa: CASSLPALTGSPLHF; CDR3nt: TGTGCCAGCAGCCTCCCCGCCTTAACAGGGTCACCCCTCCACTTT
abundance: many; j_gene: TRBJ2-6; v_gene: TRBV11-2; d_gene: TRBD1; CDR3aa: CASSFGTGAPSGANVLTF; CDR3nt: TGTGCCAGCAGCTTCGGGACAGGGGCGCCTTCTGGGGCCAACGTCCTGACTTTC